This is a list of T cell receptor beta chains from one sample in a study of metastatic and nonmetastatic thyroid tumors. TCRdb reassembled clones from the PCR reads with MiXCR. The top ten clones hold 7.8% of a sample with about 35,000 clones, approximately 30% of them seen once. Material: blood. The origin of the receptors is a female donor with papillary thyroid cancer or a benign thyroid nodule (not recorded which). Some clones in this sample may be carry-over from other donors' samples. Each CDR3 is given with its conserved first and last residue. The D gene is left open where the match is weak. Part of the rows lack a size; the others show once, few, many or a class for expanded clones.

>TRBJ2-5|TRBD1|TRBV5-1|-
CASSLSGQVETQYF
TGCGCCAGCAGCTTGAGTGGACAGGTAGAGACCCAGTACTTC
>TRBJ1-2|-|TRBV2|many
CASSDEASYGYTF
TGTGCCAGCAGTGATGAGGCCAGCTATGGCTACACCTTC
>TRBJ2-5|-|TRBV27|few
CASSLTARGVRGETQYF
TGTGCCAGCAGTTTAACGGCTAGAGGGGTACGCGGAGAGACACAGTACTTC
>TRBJ2-1|-|TRBV6-4|many
CASSEAIGANNEQFF
TGTGCCAGCAGTGAGGCCATTGGGGCCAACAATGAGCAGTTCTTC
>TRBJ2-2|TRBD1|TRBV11-2|-
CASVLGTANTGELFF
TGTGCCAGCGTCCTAGGGACAGCGAACACCGGTGAGCTGTTTTTT
>TRBJ1-6|TRBD1|TRBV11-1|-
CASSFSGTGGNSPLHF
TGTGCCAGCAGCTTCTCCGGGACAGGGGGGAATTCACCCCTCCACTTT
>TRBJ2-7|-|TRBV11-2|-
CASSIASLNEQYF
TGTGCCAGCTCAATTGCCAGTCTGAACGAGCAGTACTTC
>TRBJ1-1|-|TRBV6-1|medium-sized
CASSERLAGMGGTEAFF
TGTGCCAGCAGTGAACGCTTGGCGGGGATGGGAGGAACTGAAGCTTTCTTT
>TRBJ2-7|TRBD2|TRBV4-1|medium-sized
CASSQASGRGHEQYF
TGCGCCAGCAGCCAAGCAAGCGGGAGGGGCCACGAGCAGTACTTC
>TRBJ2-1|-|TRBV7-8|-
CASSLAPYVGSYNEQFF
TGTGCCAGCAGCTTAGCGCCATATGTGGGCTCCTACAATGAGCAGTTCTTC
>TRBJ2-3|-|TRBV7-3|-
CASSLEGPGCTDTQYF
TGTGCCAGCAGCCTAGAGGGGCCAGGGTGCACAGATACGCAGTATTTT
>TRBJ2-7|-|TRBV20-1|-
CSASRGLGQGSYEQYF
TGCAGTGCTAGTAGGGGTTTAGGACAAGGCTCCTACGAGCAGTACTTC
>TRBJ1-1|TRBD1|TRBV28|-
CASSRQGPLLTFF
TGTGCCAGCAGCCGACAGGGTCCCCTCCTAACTTTCTTT
>TRBJ1-2|TRBD1|TRBV5-6|many
CASSWAPGQGGTNYGYTF
TGTGCCAGCAGCTGGGCTCCGGGACAGGGGGGAACTAACTATGGCTACACCTTC
>TRBJ1-4|TRBD1|TRBV4-1|-
CASSQDGGTGGEKLFF
TGCGCCAGCAGCCAAGATGGGGGGACAGGGGGTGAAAAACTGTTTTTT
>TRBJ1-6|TRBD1|TRBV6-5|few
CASSLGQGVNSPLHF
TGTGCCAGCAGTTTAGGACAGGGGGTTAATTCACCCCTCCACTTT
>TRBJ1-2|-|TRBV2|many
CASISVNYGYTF
TGTGCCAGCATCTCAGTTAACTATGGCTACACCTTC
>TRBJ2-5|TRBD1|TRBV3-1|many
CASSHLRQGARETQYF
TGTGCCAGCAGCCATCTTAGACAGGGGGCCAGGGAGACCCAGTACTTC
>TRBJ1-5|-|TRBV20-1|many
CSARDSNQPQHF
TGCAGTGCTAGAGATAGCAATCAGCCCCAGCATTTT
>TRBJ1-2|TRBD1|TRBV5-1|-
CASSIRTGGDGYTF
TGCGCCAGCAGCATAAGGACAGGGGGTGACGGCTACACCTTC
>TRBJ1-5|-|TRBV28|many
CATRRDQPQHF
TGTGCGACCCGCAGGGATCAGCCCCAGCATTTT
>TRBJ1-6|-|TRBV4-1|-
CASSSPGQTKSPLHF
TGCGCCAGCAGCTCTCCGGGCCAGACTAAATCACCCCTCCACTTT
>TRBJ1-4|TRBD1|TRBV20-1|-
CSALQIRDRGFKLFF
TGCAGTGCCCTCCAAATCCGTGACAGGGGGTTCAAACTGTTTTTT
>TRBJ2-7|-|TRBV30|few
CAWSSPGSFYEQYF
TGTGCCTGGAGTTCCCCGGGATCCTTCTACGAGCAGTACTTC
>TRBJ1-2|-|TRBV10-1|many
CASSQGLESGYTF
TGCGCCAGCAGTCAGGGTTTGGAGAGTGGCTACACCTTC
>TRBJ1-3|-|TRBV24-1|few
CATSPGVNGNTIYF
TGTGCCACCAGTCCAGGGGTCAATGGAAACACCATATATTTT
>TRBJ2-3|TRBD2|TRBV5-4|many
CASSVSSGSTDTQYF
TGTGCCAGCAGCGTGTCTAGCGGTAGCACAGATACGCAGTATTTT
>TRBJ1-2|-|TRBV9|-
CASSVGEYPTWGGYTF
TGTGCCAGCAGCGTAGGTGAGTACCCCACCTGGGGTGGCTACACCTTC
>TRBJ1-4|-|TRBV7-9|many
CASSTHRATNEKLFF
TGTGCCAGCAGCACGCACAGGGCCACTAATGAAAAACTGTTTTTT
>TRBJ2-2|-|TRBV3-1|many
CASSQSSYSTGELFF
TGTGCCAGCAGCCAGTCCTCCTACAGCACCGGGGAGCTGTTTTTT
>TRBJ1-2|TRBD1|TRBV28|few
CASSPPGGGQRDGYTF
TGTGCCAGCAGTCCCCCTGGCGGGGGACAGAGGGACGGCTACACCTTC
>TRBJ1-5|-|TRBV20-1|-
CSARDGVGFGNQPQHF
TGCAGTGCTAGAGATGGGGTGGGATTTGGCAATCAGCCCCAGCATTTT
>TRBJ1-2|TRBD1|TRBV5-1|-
CASSSGNDRAHYTF
TGCGCCAGCAGCTCGGGGAACGACAGGGCCCACTACACCTTC
>TRBJ1-6|-|TRBV7-2|-
CASSLDSAGHSPLHF
TGTGCCAGCAGCTTAGACTCGGCCGGCCATTCACCCCTCCACTTT
>TRBJ1-5|-|TRBV30|medium-sized
CAWSEGRNQPQHF
TGTGCCTGGAGTGAGGGGAGAAATCAGCCCCAGCATTTT
>TRBJ2-5|TRBD2|TRBV2|many
CATSGRGETQYF
TGTGCCACCTCCGGGAGGGGAGAGACCCAGTACTTC